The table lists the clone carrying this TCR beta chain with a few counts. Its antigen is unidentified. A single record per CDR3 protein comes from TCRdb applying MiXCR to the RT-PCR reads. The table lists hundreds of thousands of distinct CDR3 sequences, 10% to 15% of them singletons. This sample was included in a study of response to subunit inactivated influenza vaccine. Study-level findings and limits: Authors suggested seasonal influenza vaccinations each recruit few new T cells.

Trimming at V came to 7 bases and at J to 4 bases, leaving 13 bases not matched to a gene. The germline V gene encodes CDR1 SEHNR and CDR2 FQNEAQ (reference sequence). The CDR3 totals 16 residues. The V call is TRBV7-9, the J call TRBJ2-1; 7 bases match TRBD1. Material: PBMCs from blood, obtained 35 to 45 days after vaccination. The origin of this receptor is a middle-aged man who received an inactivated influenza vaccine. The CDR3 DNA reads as TGTGCCAGCACCCCGAGGGACAGATATGGGTACAATGAGCAGTTCTTC. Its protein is CASTPRDRYGYNEQFF.